What follows are 30 T cell receptor beta chains derived from one specimen sequenced in a study of T cell clonality in common variable immunodeficiency. Repertoires were generated with immunoSEQ multiplex PCR, while TCRdb's copy carries only in-frame clones and drops some. The data show under 35,000 clones, with none appearing a single time. Their cognate antigens are unknown. Study observations and caveats: Reportedly, TCR beta sequences from common variable immunodeficiency showed fewer deletions and N-nucleotide insertions.

Sequencing was done on a sample of peripheral blood mononuclear cells. The receptor set was obtained from a human donor with common variable immunodeficiency.

On this clone: The CDR3 end falls 3 residues outside the read, so it is completed with the germline J gene. The J gene is TRBJ1-1, the V gene TRBV19; a possible D gene is TRBD1 (5 bases). Between the trimmed V and J ends, which lost 5 bases and 1 base, there was a span of 17 bases. CDR1 and CDR2 (germline): LNHDA, SQIVND (reference sequence). The CDR3 extends over 16 amino acids. The DNA read from the CDR3 is TGTGCCAGTAGTCCAGGGATCCTGGTAGCGAACACTGAA. Its translation: CASSPGILVANTE. The full CDR3 protein is CASSPGILVANTEAFF.

This clone was counted a few times. The CDR3 DNA, read in part, is TGTGCCAGTAGTATAGCCGCAACTGCAGATACG. Translating it yields CASSIAATADT. The entire CDR3 protein reads CASSIAATADTQYF. The V call is TRBV19, the J call TRBJ2-3, with D hard to call. The read ends 3 residues before the CDR3 terminus; that terminus is restored from the germline J gene. V dropped 1 base and J dropped 4 bases, with 9 bases sitting between them. CDR3 length: 14 amino acids. Germline-derived CDR1 and CDR2 are LNHDA and SQIVND (reference sequence).

As for this clone: The read falls 3 residues short of the CDR3 end, and the missing part is taken from the germline J gene. V gene TRBV2 combines with J gene TRBJ2-3; D is uncertain. Trimming stripped 8 bases from V and 2 bases from J, with 5 bases between. Germline loops: CDR1 SNHLY, CDR2 FYNNEI. The CDR3 totals 11 residues. The CDR3: CASGSTDTQYF. The CDR3 DNA, read in part, is TGTGCCAGCGGCTCCACAGATACG. The full variable domain, its missing parts supplied by reference TRBV2 and TRBJ2-3, is EPEVTQTPSHQVTQMGQEVILRCVPISNHLYFYWYRQILGQKVEFLVSFYNNEISEKSEIFDDQFSVERPDGSNFTLKIRSTKLEDSAMYFCASGSTDTQYFGPGTRLTVL.

This clone was found many times. The read ends 3 residues before the CDR3 terminus; that terminus is restored from the germline J gene. This chain connects TRBV13 to TRBJ2-1, with 11 bases matching TRBD2. Germline V gene lookup returns CDR1 PRHDT and CDR2 FYEKMQ (reference sequence). The CDR3 has 15 amino acids. The V gene end was trimmed by 3 bases and the J gene end by 6 bases; junction bases not matched to a gene: 4. The CDR3 is CASSFPGLAVNEQFF. The part of the CDR3 DNA that was read is TGTGCCAGCAGCTTCCCGGGACTAGCGGTCAATGAG.

Points on this clone: The read finishes 3 residues shy of the CDR3 end, and the germline J gene is used to complete it. The chain uses TRBV20-1 and TRBJ1-2; a possible D gene is TRBD1 (5 bases). The V gene lost 6 bases and the J gene lost 5 bases, with 19 bases spanning the gap. This CDR3 is 14 amino acids long. The germline CDR1 and CDR2 sequences are DFQATT and SNEGSKA (reference sequence). CDR3 DNA (partial): TGCAGTGCCAGGGAAGGCGTAGGCACTTATGGC. It codes for CSAREGVGTYG. The complete CDR3 reads CSAREGVGTYGYTF.

This clone has at least ten counts. Coverage ceases 3 residues before the CDR3 finishes, and the germline J gene fills in the end. The chain has TRBV5-4 and TRBJ2-5, with TRBD1 matching over 7 bases. This CDR3 is built from 15 residues. CDR1 and CDR2 from the germline V gene are SGHNT and YYREEE (reference sequence). The V segment lost 4 bases and the J segment 1 base; nucleotides outside the gene matches: 7. CDR3 residues: CASSTQGVLQETQYF. The DNA read from the CDR3 is TGTGCCAGCAGCACCCAGGGGGTCCTCCAAGAGACC.

In this sample, this clone turned up a few times. The CDR3 DNA, read in part, is TGTGCCAGCAGCTTGAGCTCAACTAATGAAAAA. This translates into CASSLSSTNEK. The whole CDR3 protein is CASSLSSTNEKLFF. The J gene is TRBJ1-4, the V gene TRBV5-5; D is undetermined. Read data end 3 residues before the CDR3 end; the end is taken from the germline J gene. This CDR3 comprises 14 residues. Deletions cut 1 base from V and 0 bases from J, with 4 bases between. The germline V gene encodes CDR1 SGHKS and CDR2 YYEKEE (reference sequence).

This clone was picked up a small number of times. Read sequence stops 3 residues before the CDR3 end, and the germline J gene provides the missing end. The V and J genes are TRBV19 and TRBJ2-7; 7 nucleotides align to TRBD1. V shed 3 bases, J shed 3 bases, and the junction held 8 bases outside the gene matches. The CDR3 contains 15 residues. CDR1 LNHDA and CDR2 SQIVND come from the germline V gene (reference sequence). The CDR3 region is CASSMVWDSLYEQYF. The covered CDR3 bases are TGTGCCAGTAGTATGGTGTGGGACAGCCTCTACGAG.

This clone was recorded a few times. The read ends 3 residues shy of where the CDR3 ends; the end is completed using the germline J gene. The V call is TRBV7-6, the J call TRBJ2-5, with a tentative D call TRBD1 (6 bases). Germline V lookup: CDR1 SGHVS, CDR2 FNYEAQ. The CDR3 runs to 14 residues. The ends were cut back, 5 bases at V and 1 base at J, with 11 bases in the middle. The CDR3 sequence is CASSQGWGQETQYF. The DNA read from the CDR3 is TGTGCCAGCAGCCAGGGGTGGGGCCAAGAGACC.

Details on this clone: The CDR3 is cut off 3 residues early in the read; its end comes from the germline J gene. V is TRBV7-3 and J is TRBJ2-5, with D tentatively TRBD1 (5 bases). The CDR3 has 13 residues. CDR1 is SGHTA and CDR2 is FQGTGA in the germline V gene. The ends were cut back, 3 bases at V and 5 bases at J, with 10 bases in the middle. CDR3 DNA (partial): TGTGCCAGCAGCTTTGGGGCACGGGAGACC. This encodes CASSFGARET. The whole CDR3 region reads CASSFGARETQYF. Complete variable domain (other parts from reference TRBV7-3 and TRBJ2-5): GAGVSQTPSNKVTEKGKYVELRCDPISGHTALYWYRQSLGQGPEFLIYFQGTGAADDSGLPNDRFFAVRPEGSVSTLKIQRTERGDSAVYLCASSFGARETQYFGPGTRLLVL.

The table lists this clone with a few counts. Read sequence stops 3 residues before the CDR3 end, and the germline J gene provides the missing end. At the DNA level, this CDR3 is encoded by other sequences in the same sample as well. The V call is TRBV18, the J call TRBJ1-1; TRBD1 is a possible D gene (6 bases). The CDR3 loop spans 13 amino acids. The V gene's germline CDR1 is KGHSH and CDR2 LQKENI. The germline V and J ends were trimmed by 6 bases and 1 base, with 9 bases remaining between them. The part of the CDR3 DNA that was read is TGTGCCAGCTCGCTACAGGGGAACACTGAA. It is translated as CASSLQGNTE. From start to end, the CDR3 is CASSLQGNTEAFF.

This clone came up many times. The CDR3 extends 3 residues past the end of the read, so its final part is completed from the germline J gene. The chain recombines TRBV7-2 with TRBJ1-1; D gene ambiguous. The CDR3 runs 15 residues. Germline assignment: CDR1 SGHTA and CDR2 FQGNSA. V lost 5 bases and J lost 0, with 13 bases in between. The CDR3 is CASSTPESMNTEAFF. The sequenced part of the CDR3 DNA is TGTGCCAGCAGCACACCAGAGAGTATGAACACTGAA.

This clone showed up just a few times. Read sequence stops 3 residues before the CDR3 end, and the germline J gene provides the missing end. The rearrangement joins TRBV6-2 or TRBV6-3 to TRBJ1-4; TRBD1 aligns across 7 bases. Germline CDR1 MNHEY, CDR2 SVGEGT. This CDR3 comprises 15 residues. The V segment lost 5 bases and the J segment 6 bases; nucleotides outside the gene matches: 9. Partial CDR3 DNA: TGTGCCAGCAGTCCCGGACAGGTTTCCCATGAAAAA. Protein: CASSPGQVSHEK. The full CDR3 protein is CASSPGQVSHEKLFF.

A note on this clone: The CDR3 end is not reached by the read, which stops 3 residues before it; the germline J gene fills it in. This chain uses TRBV30 with TRBJ2-7; 12 bases are a match to TRBD2. CDR3 length: 16 amino acids. CDR1 GTSNPN and CDR2 SVGIG come from the germline V gene (reference sequence). V gave up 4 bases and J gave up 2 bases; unmatched junction bases: 9. The part of the CDR3 DNA that was read is TGTGCCTGGAATCTAGCGGGGGGGATTAGCACCTACGAG. Translation gives CAWNLAGGISTYE. The whole CDR3 sequence is CAWNLAGGISTYEQYF.

On this clone: The DNA ends 3 residues before the CDR3 does, and the rest of the CDR3 is filled in from the germline J gene. V gene TRBV30 combines with J gene TRBJ1-1; no clear D. Germline-derived CDR1 and CDR2 are GTSNPN and SVGIG (reference sequence). The CDR3 spans 14 residues. V lost 2 bases, J lost 1 base, and 11 bases lay in between. Incomplete CDR3 DNA: TGTGCCTGGAGTTCTCTAGTGCCGAACACTGAA. Residues: CAWSSLVPNTE. The CDR3 in full is CAWSSLVPNTEAFF.

Only a few counts were recorded for this clone. The read stops 3 residues short of the end of the CDR3; the missing end is completed from the germline J gene. This chain connects TRBV20-1 to TRBJ1-1, with TRBD1 matching 12 bases. V lost 6 bases and J lost 3; bases outside the gene matches: 8. This CDR3 is 15 amino acids long. Germline CDR1 is DFQATT and CDR2 is SNEGSKA (reference sequence). This CDR3 is CSAGTGGLGDTEAFF. The sequenced part of the CDR3 DNA is TGCAGTGCCGGGACAGGGGGCTTGGGGGACACTGAA.

This clone was detected many times. The CDR3 end is not reached by the read, which stops 3 residues before it; the germline J gene fills it in. This rearrangement joins TRBV7-3 to TRBJ2-1; TRBD1 matches 10 bases. Trimming cost V 4 bases and J 7 bases; bases outside gene matches: 7. Germline CDR1 reads SGHTA; CDR2 reads FQGTGA. CDR3 length: 15 amino acids. CDR3 sequence: CASSSPGQGTNEQFF. The sequenced CDR3 bases are TGTGCCAGCAGCTCGCCGGGACAGGGGACAAATGAG.

This clone was observed a few times. The read falls 3 residues short of the CDR3 end, and the missing part is taken from the germline J gene. V usage is TRBV19 and J usage is TRBJ2-3, with 8 bases lining up with TRBD1. Germline V gene data show CDR1 as LNHDA and CDR2 as SQIVND (reference sequence). This CDR3 has 17 amino acids. J gave up 1 base and V 5 bases, and 11 bases lay outside the gene matches. CDR3 amino acids: CASSANRRGRGTDTQYF. The DNA read from the CDR3 is TGTGCCAGTAGTGCGAATCGCAGGGGGCGAGGCACAGATACG.

This clone was counted only a few times. From the germline J gene comes the end of the CDR3, since the read stops 3 residues before it. The chain is built from TRBV5-6 and TRBJ2-7; 7 bases line up with TRBD1. The CDR3 loop spans 14 amino acids. The germline gives CDR1 SGHDT, CDR2 YYEEEE. The V segment lost 4 bases and the J segment 6 bases; nucleotides outside the gene matches: 10. CDR3 bases read: TGTGCCAGCAGCCCTACAGGGGAAATCGGCGAG. Amino acids: CASSPTGEIGE. The complete CDR3 protein is CASSPTGEIGEQYF.

Comment on this clone: The CDR3 end is not reached by the read, which stops 3 residues before it; the germline J gene fills it in. The chain links TRBV13 to TRBJ2-1, with 10 bases that match TRBD2. Germline-derived CDR1 and CDR2 are PRHDT and FYEKMQ (reference sequence). The CDR3 is made up of 19 amino acids. V trimming: 4 bases; J trimming: 1 base; junction bases outside the gene matches: 13. The part of the CDR3 DNA that was read is TGTGCCAGCAGCTCCCCCCTCAGCGGGGGGGCGTCGTCCTACAATGAG. Translating it yields CASSSPLSGGASSYNE. The entire CDR3 protein reads CASSSPLSGGASSYNEQFF.

In regard to this clone: The read stops 3 residues short of the end of the CDR3; the missing end is completed from the germline J gene. V gene TRBV11-2 combines with J gene TRBJ1-2, with TRBD1 identical over 8 bases. The CDR3 covers 14 residues. Germline trimming cut 1 base from V and 2 bases from J; bases unmatched to any gene: 0. Looked up from germline, CDR1 is SGHAT and CDR2 is FQNNGV. CDR3 residues: CASSLGTGNYGYTF. The covered CDR3 bases are TGTGCCAGCAGCTTAGGGACAGGGAACTATGGC.

In the case of this clone: The CDR3 end lies 3 residues beyond the end of the read and is filled in from the germline J gene. The chain joins TRBV7-6 to TRBJ2-7, with 8 positions matching TRBD1. V gave up 1 base and J gave up 6 bases; unmatched junction bases: 8. Germline V gives CDR1 SGHVS, CDR2 FNYEAQ. The CDR3 extends over 15 amino acids. The sequenced part of the CDR3 DNA is TGTGCCAGCAGCTTAGTGGACAGGGCGGAAAGCGAG. It specifies CASSLVDRAESE. The complete CDR3 reads CASSLVDRAESEQYF. The whole variable domain, filled in from reference TRBV7-6 and TRBJ2-7, reads GAGVSQSPRYKVTKRGQDVALRCDPISGHVSLYWYRQALGQGPEFLTYFNYEAQQDKSGLPNDRFSAERPEGSISTLTIQRTEQRDSAMYRCASSLVDRAESEQYFGPGTRLTVT.

A word on this clone: The CDR3 is cut off 3 residues early in the read; its end comes from the germline J gene. The chain links TRBV19 to TRBJ1-5, with D perhaps TRBD1 (5 bases). V was cut by 6 bases and J by 0 bases, with 9 bases left in between. Germline CDR1 and CDR2: LNHDA and SQIVND (reference sequence). The CDR3 is made up of 14 amino acids. CDR3 sequence: CASSLDSSNQPQHF. CDR3 DNA, as far as it was read: TGTGCCAGTAGCCTAGACAGTAGCAATCAGCCC.

Concerning this clone itself: The CDR3 end lies 3 residues beyond the end of the read and is filled in from the germline J gene. This sequence joins TRBV13 and TRBJ2-5; 8 nucleotides match TRBD2. The CDR3 sequence is 15 residues long. Germline V lookup: CDR1 PRHDT, CDR2 FYEKMQ (reference sequence). Trimming removed 5 bases from V and 2 bases from J; junction bases left unmatched: 7. CDR3 sequence reads: CASSAPGTRQETQYF. The part of the CDR3 DNA that was read is TGTGCCAGCAGCGCGCCCGGGACTAGGCAAGAGACC.

With respect to this clone: The CDR3 end lies 3 residues beyond the end of the read and is filled in from the germline J gene. This chain connects TRBV7-3 to TRBJ1-6, with 9 bases fitting TRBD1. The V segment lost 5 bases and the J segment 3 bases; nucleotides outside the gene matches: 8. This CDR3 has 17 amino acids. The germline gives CDR1 SGHTA, CDR2 FQGTGA. The sequenced CDR3 bases are TGTGCCAGCAGCCTGGCCGGGACAGGGAGCTATAATTCACCC. Amino acids: CASSLAGTGSYNSP. The CDR3 as a whole reads CASSLAGTGSYNSPLHF. Full variable domain (outside the CDR3, taken from reference TRBV7-3 and TRBJ1-6): GAGVSQTPSNKVTEKGKYVELRCDPISGHTALYWYRQSLGQGPEFLIYFQGTGAADDSGLPNDRFFAVRPEGSVSTLKIQRTERGDSAVYLCASSLAGTGSYNSPLHFGNGTRLTVT.

This clone was detected ten times or more. The read finishes 3 residues shy of the CDR3 end, and the germline J gene is used to complete it. The chain carries TRBV5-1 and TRBJ2-5, with a possible D match to TRBD2 (6 bases). Germline assignment: CDR1 SGHRS and CDR2 YFSETQ. Trimming removed 2 bases at V and 5 bases at J, with 19 bases between. The CDR3 totals 16 residues. CDR3 region: CASSFGGVLVGETQYF. The DNA read from the CDR3 is TGCGCCAGCAGCTTTGGAGGGGTCCTAGTCGGTGAGACC.

In this sample, this clone turned up many times. The CDR3 end lies 3 residues beyond the end of the read and is filled in from the germline J gene. The rearrangement joins TRBV5-1 to TRBJ1-1; perhaps TRBD1 as D (6 bases). V shed 3 bases and J shed 1 base, with 7 bases lying between them. The CDR3 has 13 residues. The germline V gene encodes CDR1 SGHRS and CDR2 YFSETQ. Partial CDR3 DNA: TGCGCCAGCAGCTCACAGGGGAACACTGAA. Translation: CASSSQGNTE. The whole CDR3 region reads CASSSQGNTEAFF. The complete variable domain, with remaining parts taken from reference TRBV5-1 and TRBJ1-1, reads KAGVTQTPRYLIKTRGQQVTLSCSPISGHRSVSWYQQTPGQGLQFLFEYFSETQRNKGNFPGRFSGRQFSNSRSEMNVSTLELGDSALYLCASSSQGNTEAFFGQGTRLTVV.

This clone was counted many times. The sequenced fragment ends 3 residues before the CDR3 boundary, so the rest is inferred from the germline J gene. The rearrangement joins TRBV7-9 to TRBJ2-7; tentatively, D is TRBD1 (6 bases). Trimming removed 5 bases at V and 0 bases at J, with 14 bases between. In germline, CDR1 is SEHNR, CDR2 FQNEAQ (reference sequence). This CDR3 region has 15 residues. CDR3 DNA, as far as it was read: TGTGCCAGCAGCGCGGCACAGGGAATCTCCTACGAG. Protein sequence: CASSAAQGISYE. The CDR3 in full is CASSAAQGISYEQYF.

This clone has at least ten counts. The read terminates 3 residues before the CDR3 end, so the remaining end is supplied by the germline J gene. The chain carries TRBV5-1 and TRBJ1-2, with a weak D call TRBD1 (5 bases). V lost 4 bases, J lost 6 bases, and 13 bases lay in between. The CDR3 is 13 amino acids. Germline CDR1 and CDR2: SGHRS and YFSETQ. Here the CDR3 reads CASSSQGGNGYTF. Partial CDR3 DNA: TGCGCCAGCAGCAGTCAGGGAGGGAATGGC. Full variable domain (remainder filled in from reference TRBV5-1 and TRBJ1-2): KAGVTQTPRYLIKTRGQQVTLSCSPISGHRSVSWYQQTPGQGLQFLFEYFSETQRNKGNFPGRFSGRQFSNSRSEMNVSTLELGDSALYLCASSSQGGNGYTFGSGTRLTVV.

This clone was seen at least ten times. The read ends 3 residues early relative to the CDR3; the germline J gene fills the gap. The rearrangement uses TRBV5-1 and TRBJ1-6; 9 positions match TRBD1. V shed 4 bases and J 10 bases; nucleotides not matched to a gene: 9. CDR3 size: 15 residues. The germline CDR1 and CDR2 sequences are SGHRS and YFSETQ. The part of the CDR3 DNA that was read is TGCGCCAGCAGCGAGGGACAGGGTCGTGGATCACCC. It codes for CASSEGQGRGSP. The CDR3, in full, reads CASSEGQGRGSPLHF.